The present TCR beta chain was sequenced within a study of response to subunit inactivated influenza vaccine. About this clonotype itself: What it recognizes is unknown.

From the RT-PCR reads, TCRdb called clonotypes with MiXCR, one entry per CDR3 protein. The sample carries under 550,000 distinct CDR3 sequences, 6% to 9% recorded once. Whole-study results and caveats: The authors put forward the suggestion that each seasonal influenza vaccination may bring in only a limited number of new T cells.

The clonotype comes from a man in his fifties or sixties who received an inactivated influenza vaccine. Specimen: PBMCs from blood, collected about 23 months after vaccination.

The CDR3 loop is CATSASGTQNNSPLHF. CDR3 in DNA: TGTGCCACCAGCGCTTCCGGGACGCAAAATAATTCACCCCTCCACTTT. The chain employs TRBV15 and TRBJ1-6; weak D call: TRBD1 (5 bases). V lost 5 bases to trimming and J lost 5 bases, with 16 bases between them. CDR1 LNHNV and CDR2 YYDKDF come from the germline V gene (reference sequence). The CDR3 contains 16 residues.